Each of the 29 T cell receptor beta chains below was sequenced from the same sample in a study of shared clonotypes between healthy human individuals. CD45RO-negative, CCR7-selected cells formed the naive CD8 fraction, which excluded terminally differentiated effector memory CD45RA+ cells. The table came from immunoSEQ multiplex PCR; TCRdb's copy has only in-frame clones and leaves some out. Of about 2.2 million clones listed, more than 85% are singletons. Sequences were obtained from naive CD8+ T cells from PBMCs. The source of these receptors is a man aged 18 to 35 in good health. Some clones in this sample may be carry-over from other donors' samples.

This chain joins TRBV6-5 and TRBJ2-1; D is unresolved. This CDR3 has 13 residues. Germline CDR1 and CDR2: MNHEY and SVGAGI. Trimming cost V 5 bases and J 8 bases, with 13 bases left between them. This chain's CDR3 is CASSIRASDEQFF. The CDR3 DNA reads as TGTGCCAGCAGTATCCGGGCCTCTGATGAGCAGTTCTTC.

The V and J genes are TRBV5-1 and TRBJ2-2; the D gene is possibly TRBD2 (6 bases). The germline CDR1 and CDR2 sequences are SGHRS and YFSETQ. The CDR3 spans 17 residues. With 2 bases removed from V and 0 bases from J, the gap between germline ends came to 14 bases. CDR3 amino acids: CASSFSLAQPNTGELFF. CDR3 DNA: TGCGCCAGCAGCTTCAGTCTAGCGCAACCGAACACCGGGGAGCTGTTTTTT.

This clone is a singleton in its sample. The chain is built from TRBV4-2 and TRBJ2-7; 9 bases align to TRBD1. The V and J ends lost 1 base and 6 bases, in that order; junction bases with no gene match: 4. CDR1 and CDR2 from the germline V gene are LGHNA and YNFKEQ. CDR3 size: 14 residues. The CDR3 reads CASSQGDRGIEQYF. CDR3 coding DNA: TGTGCCAGCAGCCAAGGAGACAGGGGGATCGAGCAGTACTTC.

The rearrangement uses TRBV28 and TRBJ2-7; D tentatively fits TRBD1 or TRBD2 (5 bases each). The CDR3 is 18 amino acids. Germline V gives CDR1 MDHEN, CDR2 SYDVKM. V lost 5 bases and J 0 bases, leaving 23 bases between the germline ends. CDR3 sequence reads: CASSNIPIVGRSSYEQYF. For the CDR3, the DNA is TGTGCCAGCAGTAATATCCCAATCGTGGGACGGAGCTCCTACGAGCAGTACTTC.

In DNA form, the CDR3 reads TGTGCCAGCAGCTCGCTTCAGGGGGCTACTGGAAACACCATATATTTT. It specifies CASSSLQGATGNTIYF. The chain employs TRBV7-6 and TRBJ1-3; 8 bases are shared with TRBD1. The CDR3 loop spans 16 amino acids. CDR1 is SGHVS and CDR2 is FNYEAQ in the germline V gene. V was pared by 4 bases and J by 2 bases, with 7 bases of the junction left unmatched.

This clone was detected only once. The chain is built from TRBV10-1 and TRBJ2-3; D may match TRBD1 or TRBD2 (5 bases each). Trimming cost V 3 bases and J 4 bases, with 8 bases left between them. The CDR3 is 13 residues long. In germline, CDR1 is WNHNN, CDR2 SYGVQD (reference sequence). This CDR3 reads CASSEGTPDTQYF. The DNA for the CDR3 is TGCGCCAGCAGTGAAGGGACCCCAGATACGCAGTATTTT.

Points on this clone: Other DNA sequences from this sample encode an identical CDR3 as well. The rearrangement links TRBV9 to TRBJ2-3; 10 bases fit TRBD1. Germline values: CDR1 SGDLS, CDR2 YYNGEE. This CDR3 is 16 amino acids long. With 0 bases clipped from V and 3 bases from J, the junction kept 4 bases outside the gene matches. CDR3 amino acids: CASSVVGTGVTDTQYF. The CDR3 region has the DNA TGTGCCAGCAGCGTAGTGGGGACAGGGGTGACAGATACGCAGTATTTT. Full variable domain (rest looked up from reference TRBV9 and TRBJ2-3): DSGVTQTPKHLITATGQRVTLRCSPRSGDLSVYWYQQSLDQGLQFLIQYYNGEERAKGNILERFSAQQFPDLHSELNLSSLELGDSALYFCASSVVGTGVTDTQYFGPGTRLTVL.

For this clone: At one boundary the junction diverges from the germline segment, which might be a read error. This chain joins TRBV27 and TRBJ2-7, with 10 bases lining up with TRBD1. The germline gives CDR1 MNHEY, CDR2 SMNVEV (reference sequence). The length of the CDR3 is 11 residues. The CDR3 sequence: CASSDRGQVQF. CDR3 DNA sequence: TGTGCCAGCAGCGACAGGGGGCAAGTCCAATTC.

The chain uses TRBV28 and TRBJ2-5; no definite D call. Trimming pared 2 bases from V and 5 bases from J, leaving 18 bases between. There are 16 residues in the CDR3. Germline values: CDR1 MDHEN, CDR2 SYDVKM. CDR3 residues: CASSLNFGSLGETQYF. Here the CDR3 DNA reads TGTGCCAGCAGTTTAAATTTTGGCAGCTTGGGGGAGACCCAGTACTTC.

J is TRBJ1-3 and V is TRBV6-1; D remains ambiguous. V dropped 4 bases and J dropped 1 base, with 8 bases sitting between them. Germline V CDR1 and CDR2: MNHNS, SASEGT. The CDR3 has 14 amino acids. The CDR3 sequence is CASSVWGSGNTIYF. CDR3 sequence (DNA): TGTGCCAGCAGTGTTTGGGGTTCTGGAAACACCATATATTTT.

This chain links TRBV11-3 with TRBJ1-2; no clear D. Germline CDR1 reads SGHNT; CDR2 reads YENEEA. The V end was cut by 4 bases, the J end by 14 bases, with 17 bases between. The CDR3 loop spans 12 amino acids. The CDR3 DNA reads as TGTGCCAGCAGCTCCCGCGGTGGAGAGATTACCTTC. This encodes CASSSRGGEITF.

V gene TRBV28 combines with J gene TRBJ2-7; 7 bases map to TRBD2. CDR3 length: 15 residues. J lost 4 bases, V lost 6 bases, and 12 bases had no gene match. CDR1 is MDHEN and CDR2 is SYDVKM in the germline V gene. The CDR3 here is CASSQPGTILYEQYF. CDR3 sequence (DNA): TGTGCCAGCAGCCAACCCGGGACTATCCTTTACGAGCAGTACTTC.

V and J are TRBV14 and TRBJ2-1; 10 positions match TRBD1. V was pared by 0 bases and J by 8 bases, with 7 bases of the junction left unmatched. Per germline, CDR1 SGHDN and CDR2 FVKESK. The CDR3 runs to 16 residues. CDR3 DNA: TGTGCCAGCAGCCAAGATATCGGGACAGGGGAGGATGAGCAGTTCTTC. It is translated as CASSQDIGTGEDEQFF.

The rearrangement links TRBV7-8 to TRBJ2-1; TRBD1 is a possible D gene (5 bases). Germline V lookup: CDR1 SGHVS, CDR2 FQNEAQ. The CDR3 runs to 15 residues. The V end was cut by 4 bases, the J end by 0 bases, with 10 bases between. The DNA for the CDR3 is TGTGCCAGCAGCTCGAAGACAGACTCCTACAATGAGCAGTTCTTC. Translated: CASSSKTDSYNEQFF.

This rearrangement joins TRBV6-5 to TRBJ2-7, with no clear D. V gave up 10 bases and J gave up 8 bases, with 15 bases separating them. CDR3 length: 11 residues. Germline values: CDR1 MNHEY, CDR2 SVGAGI. CDR3 DNA: TGTGCCACTGGCAAACCCGGACAGCAGTACTTC. It encodes CATGKPGQQYF.

This clone was seen only a few times. Other DNA sequences in this sample translate to the same CDR3. The chain has TRBV10-2 and TRBJ2-7; D not certain. CDR3 size: 12 residues. Germline V gene lookup returns CDR1 WSHSY and CDR2 SAAADI. Trimming left V 7 bases short and J 0 bases short, with 7 bases between. The CDR3 region is CASTTGSYEQYF. For the CDR3, the DNA is TGCGCCAGCACTACTGGCTCCTACGAGCAGTACTTC.

The V gene is TRBV7-8, the J gene TRBJ2-1; D is ambiguous. The V and J ends lost 2 bases and 9 bases respectively, with 11 bases between them. From germline, CDR1 is SGHVS and CDR2 FQNEAQ. This CDR3 has 13 residues. CDR3 nucleotides: TGTGCCAGCAGCTTATCCCCGAAGAGTGAGCAGTTCTTC. Its translation: CASSLSPKSEQFF.

This chain uses TRBV27 with TRBJ2-7; tentatively, D is TRBD1 or TRBD2 (5 bases each). CDR1 and CDR2 from the germline V gene are MNHEY and SMNVEV (reference sequence). Trimming cost V 1 base and J 2 bases, with 9 bases left between them. CDR3 length: 14 amino acids. The chain's CDR3 is CASSLFRDAYEQYF. For the CDR3, the DNA is TGTGCCAGCAGTTTATTCCGGGACGCCTACGAGCAGTACTTC.

The chain is built from TRBV6-5 and TRBJ2-1, with D tentatively TRBD1 (6 bases). The CDR3 sequence is 13 residues long. V gave up 6 bases and J gave up 6 bases, with 12 bases separating them. The germline V gene encodes CDR1 MNHEY and CDR2 SVGAGI. The CDR3: CASSTGTPNEQFF. The CDR3 nucleotides are TGTGCCAGCAGCACCGGGACACCCAATGAGCAGTTCTTC.

This clone has a single count. The chain has TRBV5-1 and TRBJ2-5; D perhaps matches TRBD1 (5 bases). Deletions cut 0 bases from V and 5 bases from J, with 20 bases between. The CDR3 length is 17 residues. Germline V CDR1 and CDR2: SGHRS, YFSETQ. DNA for the CDR3: TGCGCCAGCAGCTTGGCCTCTATTCAGGGCGCGTGGGAGACCCAGTACTTC. The encoded protein is CASSLASIQGAWETQYF.

The J gene is TRBJ2-7, the V gene TRBV13; 10 nucleotides match TRBD1. CDR1 PRHDT and CDR2 FYEKMQ come from the germline V gene (reference sequence). Trimming cost V 1 base and J 4 bases; bases outside gene matches: 4. The CDR3 is made up of 15 amino acids. CDR3 coding DNA: TGTGCCAGCAGCTTAGCGGGACAGGGGATGTACGAGCAGTACTTC. Translated: CASSLAGQGMYEQYF.

A word on this clone: Other DNA sequences in the sample encode the same CDR3. This chain joins TRBV6-5 and TRBJ2-3; 9 nucleotides line up with TRBD2. Germline loops: CDR1 MNHEY, CDR2 SVGAGI. The ends lost 5 bases at V and 3 bases at J; junction bases unmatched: 0. This CDR3 has 13 residues. In nucleotides, the CDR3 is TGTGCCAGCAGTGCGGGAGGGACAGATACGCAGTATTTT. Residues: CASSAGGTDTQYF.

The genes are TRBV30 and TRBJ2-5; D unresolved. The J call is uncertain, as TRBJ2-7 better fits the DNA end. The germline V gene encodes CDR1 GTSNPN and CDR2 SVGIG (reference sequence). The CDR3 is made up of 11 amino acids. Written as DNA, the CDR3 is TGTGCCTGGAGGGGGTTCTACGAGCAGTACTTC. This codes for CAWRGFYEQYF.

This chain joins TRBV7-2 and TRBJ2-1, with D tentatively TRBD2 (5 bases). The CDR3 covers 15 residues. Germline CDR1 SGHTA, CDR2 FQGNSA. The V end was cut by 1 base, the J end by 4 bases, with 11 bases between. CDR3 DNA sequence: TGTGCCAGCAGCTTAGACGCGGGCTCATACAATGAGCAGTTCTTC. This gives the protein CASSLDAGSYNEQFF.

This chain connects TRBV4-3 to TRBJ2-1; 12 bases fit TRBD2. The ends lost 1 base at V and 15 bases at J; junction bases unmatched: 7. The CDR3 totals 14 residues. Germline CDR1 is LGHNA and CDR2 is YSLEER. The CDR3 DNA is TGCGCCAGCAGCCAAGGACTAGCGGGAGATTTGCGGTTCTTC. It encodes CASSQGLAGDLRFF.

V usage is TRBV6-4 and J usage is TRBJ2-2; no definite D call. Germline CDR1 MRHNA, CDR2 SNTAGT. Trimming pared 0 bases from V and 7 bases from J, leaving 12 bases between. This CDR3 is built from 15 residues. Here the CDR3 reads CASSDSTRAGGELFF. In DNA form, the CDR3 reads TGTGCCAGCAGTGACTCGACCCGGGCTGGCGGGGAGCTGTTTTTT.

The J gene is TRBJ1-2, the V gene TRBV27, with D unclear. Germline V gives CDR1 MNHEY, CDR2 SMNVEV (reference sequence). The CDR3 has 13 residues. V lost 7 bases, J lost 0 bases, and 9 bases lay in between. CDR3 nucleotide sequence: TGTGCCAGCAAAGTCGCGCCTAACTATGGCTACACCTTC. Residues: CASKVAPNYGYTF.

The chain combines TRBV2 with TRBJ2-3, with D unclear. V gave up 7 bases and J gave up 0 bases, with 11 bases separating them. The CDR3 is 14 residues long. Per germline, CDR1 SNHLY and CDR2 FYNNEI. The CDR3 loop is CASTDTSSTDTQYF. The CDR3 DNA reads TGTGCCAGCACCGACACATCTAGCACAGATACGCAGTATTTT.

V is TRBV29-1 and J is TRBJ1-2, with 7 bases aligning to TRBD1. The germline CDR1 and CDR2 sequences are SQVTM and ANQGSEA. V dropped 7 bases and J dropped 2; count of bases not matched to a gene: 7. CDR3 size: 13 residues. CDR3 residues: CSGRDSNNYGYTF. The CDR3 coding sequence is TGCAGCGGCAGGGACAGTAACAACTATGGCTACACCTTC.